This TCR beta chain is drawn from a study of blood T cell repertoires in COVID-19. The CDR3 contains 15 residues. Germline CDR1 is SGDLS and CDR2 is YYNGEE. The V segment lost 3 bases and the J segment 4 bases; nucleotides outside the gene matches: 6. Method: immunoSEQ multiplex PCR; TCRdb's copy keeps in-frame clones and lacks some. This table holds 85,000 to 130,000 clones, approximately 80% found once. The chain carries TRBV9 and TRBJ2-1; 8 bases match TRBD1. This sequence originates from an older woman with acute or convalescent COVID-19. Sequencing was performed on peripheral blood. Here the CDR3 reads CASSAQGAPYNEQFF. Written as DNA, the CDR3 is TGTGCCAGCAGCGCTCAGGGGGCCCCATACAATGAGCAGTTCTTC. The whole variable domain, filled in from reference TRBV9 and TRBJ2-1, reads DSGVTQTPKHLITATGQRVTLRCSPRSGDLSVYWYQQSLDQGLQFLIQYYNGEERAKGNILERFSAQQFPDLHSELNLSSLELGDSALYFCASSAQGAPYNEQFFGPGTRLTVL.